These T cell receptor beta chains were read from a single sample in a study of long-term antiretroviral therapy in people with HIV. Using immunoSEQ multiplex PCR, the repertoire was profiled, and TCRdb retains in-frame clones only, with some absent. This sample has 25,000 to 30,000 clones; approximately 90% occur once, and the top ten carry around 4.2%. Sequenced here: unsorted PBMCs, sampled 3.1 years after starting antiretroviral therapy. The receptors originated from a man younger than 30 with HIV. CDR3s leave out the opening cysteine and the closing phenylalanine or tryptophan. The D gene is left open where the match is weak.

v_call: TRBV7-2; d_call: .; j_call: TRBJ1-1; cdr3_aa: ASRHHASGNTEAF
v_call: TRBV7-8; d_call: TRBD2; j_call: TRBJ2-3; cdr3_aa: ASSLFQGRRLAGGDSTDTQY
v_call: TRBV18; d_call: .; j_call: TRBJ2-1; cdr3_aa: ASSPRDGSGHEQF
v_call: TRBV11-2; d_call: .; j_call: TRBJ2-5; cdr3_aa: ASSQGWTEETQY
v_call: TRBV6-1; d_call: .; j_call: TRBJ1-1; cdr3_aa: ASSEALGDTEAF
v_call: TRBV7-2; d_call: .; j_call: TRBJ2-1; cdr3_aa: ASSRVTYNEQF
v_call: TRBV5-1; d_call: TRBD1; j_call: TRBJ1-1; cdr3_aa: ASSLLGGIDTEAF
v_call: TRBV30; d_call: .; j_call: TRBJ2-3; cdr3_aa: AWSNLVHRADTQY
v_call: TRBV27; d_call: .; j_call: TRBJ2-6; cdr3_aa: ASRHTGLSGANVLT
v_call: TRBV29-1; d_call: TRBD1; j_call: TRBJ2-5; cdr3_aa: SVEDRGQETQY
v_call: TRBV10-3; d_call: .; j_call: TRBJ1-1; cdr3_aa: AISDPGTHTEAF
v_call: TRBV27; d_call: .; j_call: TRBJ2-1; cdr3_aa: ATRRGGSYEQF
v_call: TRBV19; d_call: .; j_call: TRBJ2-7; cdr3_aa: ASSQQGPEQY
v_call: TRBV28; d_call: .; j_call: TRBJ2-3; cdr3_aa: ASSFPPLGATDTQY
v_call: TRBV19; d_call: .; j_call: TRBJ2-3; cdr3_aa: ASSISGISTDTQY
v_call: TRBV5-1; d_call: .; j_call: TRBJ2-2; cdr3_aa: ASSLVATGELF
v_call: TRBV2; d_call: TRBD1; j_call: TRBJ1-1; cdr3_aa: ASSPGQGYTEAF
v_call: TRBV7-2; d_call: .; j_call: TRBJ2-7; cdr3_aa: ASSLVPQGAYEQY
v_call: TRBV14; d_call: .; j_call: TRBJ1-4; cdr3_aa: ASSQDWSPNEKLF
v_call: TRBV5-1; d_call: TRBD2; j_call: TRBJ2-3; cdr3_aa: ASSPWTSGTDTQY
v_call: TRBV12-5; d_call: .; j_call: TRBJ1-1; cdr3_aa: ASGLTGNTEAF
v_call: TRBV27; d_call: .; j_call: TRBJ2-1; cdr3_aa: ASSLPGIYNEQF
v_call: TRBV5-6; d_call: TRBD1; j_call: TRBJ2-3; cdr3_aa: ASSWGTADSTDTQY
v_call: TRBV5-6; d_call: .; j_call: TRBJ1-2; cdr3_aa: ASSRTVNYGYT
v_call: TRBV6-1; d_call: .; j_call: TRBJ2-7; cdr3_aa: ASGAGTPLREQY
v_call: TRBV18; d_call: TRBD2; j_call: TRBJ2-5; cdr3_aa: ASSPQLAGVGETQY
v_call: TRBV15; d_call: .; j_call: TRBJ2-2; cdr3_aa: ATSRDPQGNGELF
v_call: TRBV7-9; d_call: .; j_call: TRBJ1-1; cdr3_aa: ASSKRQKNTEAF
v_call: TRBV18; d_call: .; j_call: TRBJ1-1; cdr3_aa: ASSPFPGNTEAF
v_call: TRBV9; d_call: .; j_call: TRBJ2-3; cdr3_aa: ASSVAVDSTDTQY
v_call: TRBV7-9; d_call: .; j_call: TRBJ2-7; cdr3_aa: ASSRDRLLGEQY
v_call: TRBV6-5; d_call: .; j_call: TRBJ2-3; cdr3_aa: ASSPTGVRGTQY
v_call: TRBV27; d_call: .; j_call: TRBJ1-1; cdr3_aa: ASSIYLGTEAF
v_call: TRBV30; d_call: .; j_call: TRBJ2-1; cdr3_aa: AFSGGLGQF
v_call: TRBV7-3; d_call: TRBD2; j_call: TRBJ2-5; cdr3_aa: ASSRPLSGVETQY
v_call: TRBV27; d_call: TRBD1; j_call: TRBJ2-7; cdr3_aa: ASSLGQGLDEQY
v_call: TRBV7-2; d_call: .; j_call: TRBJ2-1; cdr3_aa: ASSLGDILNEQF
v_call: TRBV27; d_call: .; j_call: TRBJ2-6; cdr3_aa: ASSLVDGANVLT
v_call: TRBV6-6; d_call: .; j_call: TRBJ1-2; cdr3_aa: ASSYGGADYT
v_call: TRBV9; d_call: .; j_call: TRBJ2-3; cdr3_aa: ASSVVDTDTQY